Following are 2 T cell receptor beta chains from one sample sequenced in a study of response to subunit inactivated influenza vaccine. TCRdb analysed the RT-PCR reads with MiXCR anew, one entry per CDR3 protein. The table includes 530,000 or so distinct CDR3 sequences, 14% detected once. This specimen was PBMCs from blood, taken 11 to 12 days after vaccination. The receptors were gathered from a man aged 50 or older who received an inactivated influenza vaccine.

This sequence joins TRBV7-9 and TRBJ2-1; TRBD2 matches at 12 bases. Trimming removed 4 bases from V and 5 bases from J; junction bases left unmatched: 9. This CDR3 has 17 residues. CDR1 is SEHNR and CDR2 is FQNEAQ in the germline V gene (reference sequence). The DNA for the CDR3 is TGTGCCAGCAGCTCCACCCGACTAGCGGGAGAACACAATGAGCAGTTCTTC. This translates into CASSSTRLAGEHNEQFF.

This clonotype was recorded a few times. This CDR3 reads CASSLAMGGLNTEAFF. The CDR3 DNA reads as TGTGCCAGCAGCTTGGCCATGGGGGGCCTGAACACTGAAGCTTTCTTT. The chain carries TRBV5-6 and TRBJ1-1, with D tentatively TRBD1 (6 bases). Germline assignment: CDR1 SGHDT and CDR2 YYEEEE. Trimming stripped 0 bases from V and 0 bases from J, with 12 bases between. CDR3 size: 16 residues.